One T cell receptor (beta chain) is described in this entry. The data originate from a study of shared clonotypes between healthy human individuals. CDR3 length: 14 residues. The germline V gene has CDR1 SGHAT and CDR2 FQDESV (reference sequence). With 3 bases removed from V and 4 bases from J, the gap between germline ends came to 12 bases. Clones were read by immunoSEQ multiplex PCR, and TCRdb kept only the in-frame ones, dropping some. This sample has approximately 2.5 million clones, with 90% to 95% found just once. The study enrolled healthy HIV-negative adults without recent acute infections or vaccinations as donors.

The genes are TRBV11-1 and TRBJ1-1; D uncertain. The source of this sequence is a young man in good health. Some clones in this sample may be carry-over from other donors' samples. Input material: naive CD4+ T cells from PBMCs. Indicated subset: CD45RA+ positively selected. The CDR3: CASSFRLTGTEAFF. CDR3 nucleotide sequence: TGTGCCAGCAGCTTCCGCCTTACGGGCACTGAAGCTTTCTTT. Using reference TRBV11-1 and TRBJ1-1 for the parts outside the CDR3, the full variable domain is EAEVAQSPRYKITEKSQAVAFWCDPISGHATLYWYRQILGQGPELLVQFQDESVVDDSQLPKDRFSAERLKGVDSTLKIQPAELGDSAMYLCASSFRLTGTEAFFGQGTRLTVV.